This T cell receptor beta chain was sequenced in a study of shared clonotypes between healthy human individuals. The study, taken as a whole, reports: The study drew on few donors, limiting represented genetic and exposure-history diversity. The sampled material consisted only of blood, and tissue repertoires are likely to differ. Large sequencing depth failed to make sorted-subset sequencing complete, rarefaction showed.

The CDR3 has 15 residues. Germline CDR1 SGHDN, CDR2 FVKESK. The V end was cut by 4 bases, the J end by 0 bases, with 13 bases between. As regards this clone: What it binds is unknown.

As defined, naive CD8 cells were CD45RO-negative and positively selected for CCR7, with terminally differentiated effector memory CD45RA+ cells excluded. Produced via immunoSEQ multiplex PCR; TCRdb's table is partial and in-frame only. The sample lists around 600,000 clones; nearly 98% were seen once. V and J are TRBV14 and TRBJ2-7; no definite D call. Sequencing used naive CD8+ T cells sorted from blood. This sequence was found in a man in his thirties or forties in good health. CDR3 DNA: TGTGCCAGCAGCCCCCCCGGTCTCAGCTCCTACGAGCAGTACTTC. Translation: CASSPPGLSSYEQYF.